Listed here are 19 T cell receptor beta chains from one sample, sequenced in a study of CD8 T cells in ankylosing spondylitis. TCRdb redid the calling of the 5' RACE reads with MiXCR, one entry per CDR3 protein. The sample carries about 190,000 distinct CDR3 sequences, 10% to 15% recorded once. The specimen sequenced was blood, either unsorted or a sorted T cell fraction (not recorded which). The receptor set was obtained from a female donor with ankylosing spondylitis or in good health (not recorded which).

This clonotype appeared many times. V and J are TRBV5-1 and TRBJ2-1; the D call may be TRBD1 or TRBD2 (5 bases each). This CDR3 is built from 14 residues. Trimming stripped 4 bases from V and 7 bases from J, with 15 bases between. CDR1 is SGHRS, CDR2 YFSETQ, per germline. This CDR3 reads CASSEGRSRNEQFF. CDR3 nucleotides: TGCGCCAGCAGCGAGGGGAGATCAAGGAATGAGCAGTTCTTC. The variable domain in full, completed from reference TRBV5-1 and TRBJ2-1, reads KAGVTQTPRYLIKTRGQQVTLSCSPISGHRSVSWYQQTPGQGLQFLFEYFSETQRNKGNFPGRFSGRQFSNSRSEMNVSTLELGDSALYLCASSEGRSRNEQFFGPGTRLTVL.

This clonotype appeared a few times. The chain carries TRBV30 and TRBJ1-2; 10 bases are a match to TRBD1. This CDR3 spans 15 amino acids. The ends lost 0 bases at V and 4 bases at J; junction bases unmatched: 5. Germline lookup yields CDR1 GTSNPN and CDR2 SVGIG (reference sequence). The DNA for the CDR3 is TGTGCCTGGAGTGTTAGGGACAGGGGCCGCTATGGCTACACCTTC. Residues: CAWSVRDRGRYGYTF.

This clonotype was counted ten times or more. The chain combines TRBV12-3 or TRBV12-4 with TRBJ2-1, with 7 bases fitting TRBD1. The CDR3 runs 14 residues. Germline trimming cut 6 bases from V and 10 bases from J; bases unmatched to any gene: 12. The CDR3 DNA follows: TGTGCCAGCAGCAACAGGGGCGCCGGGGTCGAGCAGTTCTTC. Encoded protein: CASSNRGAGVEQFF.

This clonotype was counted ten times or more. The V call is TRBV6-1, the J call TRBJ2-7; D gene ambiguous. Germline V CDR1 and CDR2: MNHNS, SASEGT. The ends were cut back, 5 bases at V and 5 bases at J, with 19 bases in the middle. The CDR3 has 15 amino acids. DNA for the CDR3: TGTGCCAGCAGTCCCTTCCTCCTCACACCCAACGAGCAGTACTTC. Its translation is CASSPFLLTPNEQYF.

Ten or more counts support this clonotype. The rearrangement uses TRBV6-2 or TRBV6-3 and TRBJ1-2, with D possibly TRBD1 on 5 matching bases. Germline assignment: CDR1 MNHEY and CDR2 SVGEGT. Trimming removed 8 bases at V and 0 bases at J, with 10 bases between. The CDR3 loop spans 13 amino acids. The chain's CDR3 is CASRDSSNYGYTF. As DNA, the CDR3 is TGTGCCAGCCGAGACAGCTCTAACTATGGCTACACCTTC.

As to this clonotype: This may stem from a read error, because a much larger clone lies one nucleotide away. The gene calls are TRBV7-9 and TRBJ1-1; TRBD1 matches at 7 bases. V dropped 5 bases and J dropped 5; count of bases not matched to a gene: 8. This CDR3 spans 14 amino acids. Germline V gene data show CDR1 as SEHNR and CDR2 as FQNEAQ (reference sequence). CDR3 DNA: TGTGCCAGCAGCACGACAGGGCAGGAAACTGAAGCTTTCTTT. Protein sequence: CASSTTGQETEAFF.

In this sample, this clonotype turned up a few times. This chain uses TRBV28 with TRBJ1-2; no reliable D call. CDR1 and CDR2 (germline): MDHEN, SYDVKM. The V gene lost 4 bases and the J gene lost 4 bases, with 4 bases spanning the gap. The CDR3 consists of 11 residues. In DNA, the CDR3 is TGTGCCAGCAGTTACAGCTATGGCTACACCTTC. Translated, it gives CASSYSYGYTF.

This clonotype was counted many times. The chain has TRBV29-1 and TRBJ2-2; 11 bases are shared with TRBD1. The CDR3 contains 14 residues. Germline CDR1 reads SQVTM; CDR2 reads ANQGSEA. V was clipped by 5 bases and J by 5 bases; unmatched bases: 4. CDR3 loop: CSVPGQGATGELFF. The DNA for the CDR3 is TGCAGCGTTCCAGGACAGGGGGCAACCGGGGAGCTGTTTTTT.

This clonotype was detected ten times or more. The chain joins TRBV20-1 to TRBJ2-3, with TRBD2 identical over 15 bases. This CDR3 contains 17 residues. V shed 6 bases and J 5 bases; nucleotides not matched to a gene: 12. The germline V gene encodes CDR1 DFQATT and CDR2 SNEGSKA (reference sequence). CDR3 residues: CSALDPGTSGRLDTQYF. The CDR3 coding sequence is TGCAGTGCCCTTGATCCCGGGACTAGCGGGAGGTTAGATACGCAGTATTTT.

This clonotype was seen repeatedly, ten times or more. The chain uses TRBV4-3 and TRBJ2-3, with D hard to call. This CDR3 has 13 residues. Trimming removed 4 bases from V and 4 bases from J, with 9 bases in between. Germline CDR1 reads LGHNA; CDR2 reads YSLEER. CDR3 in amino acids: CASSRSEADTQYF. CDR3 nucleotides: TGCGCCAGCAGCCGGTCAGAAGCAGATACGCAGTATTTT.

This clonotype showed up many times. DNA of the CDR3: TGTGCCAGCAGTGGAGGGCGATCACCCCTCCACTTT. As protein: CASSGGRSPLHF. The gene calls are TRBV6-1 and TRBJ1-6; D call uncertain. The germline V gene has CDR1 MNHNS and CDR2 SASEGT. The CDR3 runs to 12 residues. Trimming pared 4 bases from V and 10 bases from J, leaving 8 bases between.

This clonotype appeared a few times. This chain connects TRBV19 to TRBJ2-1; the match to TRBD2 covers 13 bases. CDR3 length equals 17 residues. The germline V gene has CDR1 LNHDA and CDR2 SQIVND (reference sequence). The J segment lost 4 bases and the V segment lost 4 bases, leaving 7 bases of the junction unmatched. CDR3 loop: CASSTPTLAGGYNEQFF. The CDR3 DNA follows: TGTGCCAGTAGTACCCCCACACTAGCGGGGGGGTACAATGAGCAGTTCTTC.

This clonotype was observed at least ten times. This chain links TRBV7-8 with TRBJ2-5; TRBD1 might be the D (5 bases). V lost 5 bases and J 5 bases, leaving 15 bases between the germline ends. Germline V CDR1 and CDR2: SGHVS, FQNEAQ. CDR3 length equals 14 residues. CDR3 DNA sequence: TGTGCCAGCAGCCCTGGGGTCAACAGGGAGACCCAGTACTTC. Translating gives CASSPGVNRETQYF.

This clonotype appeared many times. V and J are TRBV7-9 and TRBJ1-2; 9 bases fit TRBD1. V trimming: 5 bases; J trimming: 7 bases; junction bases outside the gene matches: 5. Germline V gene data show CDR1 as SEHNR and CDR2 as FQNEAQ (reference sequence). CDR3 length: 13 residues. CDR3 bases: TGTGCCAGCAGCCCGGGACAGGGCTCTGGCTACACCTTC. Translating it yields CASSPGQGSGYTF.

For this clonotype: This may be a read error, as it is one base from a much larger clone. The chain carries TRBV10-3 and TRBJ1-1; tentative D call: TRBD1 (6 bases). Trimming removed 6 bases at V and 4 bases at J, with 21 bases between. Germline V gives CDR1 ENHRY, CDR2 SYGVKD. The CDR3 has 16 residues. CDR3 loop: CAIRRGASMMSTEAFF. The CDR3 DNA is TGTGCCATCAGGCGGGGGGCGAGCATGATGAGCACTGAAGCTTTCTTT.

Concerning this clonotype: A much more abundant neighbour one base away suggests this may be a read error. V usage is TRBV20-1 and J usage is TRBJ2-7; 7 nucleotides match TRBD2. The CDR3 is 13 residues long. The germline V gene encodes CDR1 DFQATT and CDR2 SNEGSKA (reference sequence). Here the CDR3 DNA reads TGCAATGCCGTCTATGGCGGGAGCCACGAGCAGTACTTC. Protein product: CNAVYGGSHEQYF.

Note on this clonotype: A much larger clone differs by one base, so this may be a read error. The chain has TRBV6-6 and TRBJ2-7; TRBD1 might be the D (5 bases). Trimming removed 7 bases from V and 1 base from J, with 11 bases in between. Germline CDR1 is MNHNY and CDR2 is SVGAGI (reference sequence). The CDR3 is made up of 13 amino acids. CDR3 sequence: CASKIGHSYEQYF. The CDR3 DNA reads TGTGCCAGCAAAATAGGACATTCCTACGAGCAGTACTTC.

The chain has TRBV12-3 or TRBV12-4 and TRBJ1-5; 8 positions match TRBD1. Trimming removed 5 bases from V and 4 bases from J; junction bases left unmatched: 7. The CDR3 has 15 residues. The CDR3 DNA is TGTGCCAGCAGTCCACAGGGGGGGCGAAATCAGCCCCAGCATTTT. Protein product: CASSPQGGRNQPQHF.

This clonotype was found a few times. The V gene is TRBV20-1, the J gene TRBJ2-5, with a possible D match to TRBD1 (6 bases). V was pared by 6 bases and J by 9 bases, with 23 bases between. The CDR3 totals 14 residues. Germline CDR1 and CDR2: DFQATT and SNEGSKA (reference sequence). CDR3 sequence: CSAIETGFKPAQYF. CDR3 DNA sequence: TGCAGTGCAATCGAGACAGGATTCAAACCTGCCCAGTACTTC.